This TCR beta chain was captured by sequencing in a study of vaccination and CD4 T cells after COVID-19. Study context: Convalescent study patients returned SARS-CoV-2 positive nasal swab PCR results, with 8 or 9 mild cases and one severe. Six men and four women formed the convalescents, two being Hispanic. The study, taken as a whole, reports: Early post-infection timepoints were not included, and relatively few convalescent patients were studied.

The treatment was: roughly 11-day PBMC culture with coronavirus spike peptide pools or control peptides (ViraFEST assay). This CDR3 is built from 11 residues. Trimming cost V 5 bases and J 4 bases, with 6 bases left between them. The germline V gene encodes CDR1 SEHNR and CDR2 FQNEAQ (reference sequence). A remark on this clonotype: No antigen is known for it.

Sequencing of the DNA from cultured CD4+ T cells was carried out with the Oncomine TCR Beta short-read assay. From CD4+ T cells that had been cultured, genomic DNA was extracted. TCRdb re-derived calls from the PCR reads in MiXCR, one entry per CDR3 protein. The sample comprises around 26,000 distinct CDR3 sequences, approximately 40% of which are singletons, and under 13% rests with the top ten. The sample comprised CD4+ T cells from blood, cultured in vitro. J is TRBJ2-7 and V is TRBV7-9, with unresolved D. The TCR originated in a human donor who had recovered from COVID-19. The CDR3 DNA reads TGTGCCAGCAGCGTCGCTTACGAGCAGTACTTC. Translated: CASSVAYEQYF.